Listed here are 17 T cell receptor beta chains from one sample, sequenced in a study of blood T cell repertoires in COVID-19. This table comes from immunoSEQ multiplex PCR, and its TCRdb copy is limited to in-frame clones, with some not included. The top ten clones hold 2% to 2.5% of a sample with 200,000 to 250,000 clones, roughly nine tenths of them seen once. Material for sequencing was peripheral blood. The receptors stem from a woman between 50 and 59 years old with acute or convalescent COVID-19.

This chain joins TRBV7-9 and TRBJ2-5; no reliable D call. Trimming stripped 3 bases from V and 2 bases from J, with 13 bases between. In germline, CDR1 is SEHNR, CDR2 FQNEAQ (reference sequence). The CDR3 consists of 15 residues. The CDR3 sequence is CASSFLYGVQETQYF. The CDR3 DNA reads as TGTGCCAGCAGCTTTCTTTATGGAGTACAAGAGACCCAGTACTTC. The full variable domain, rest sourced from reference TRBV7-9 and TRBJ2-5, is DTGVSQNPRHKITKRGQNVTFRCDPISEHNRLYWYRQTLGQGPEFLTYFQNEAQLEKSRLLSDRFSAERPKGSFSTLEIQRTEQGDSAMYLCASSFLYGVQETQYFGPGTRLLVL.

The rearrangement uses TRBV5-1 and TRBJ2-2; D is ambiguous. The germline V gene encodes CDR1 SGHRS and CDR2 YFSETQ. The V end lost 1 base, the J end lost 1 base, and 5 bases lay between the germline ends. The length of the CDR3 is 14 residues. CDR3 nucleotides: TGCGCCAGCAGCTTGTCAGGGAACACCGGGGAGCTGTTTTTT. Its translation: CASSLSGNTGELFF.

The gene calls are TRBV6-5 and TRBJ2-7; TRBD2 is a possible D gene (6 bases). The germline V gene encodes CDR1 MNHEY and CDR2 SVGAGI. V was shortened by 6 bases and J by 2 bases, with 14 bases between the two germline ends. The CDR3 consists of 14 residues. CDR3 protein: CASSQIWGAYEQYF. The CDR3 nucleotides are TGTGCCAGCAGCCAAATTTGGGGGGCCTACGAGCAGTACTTC.

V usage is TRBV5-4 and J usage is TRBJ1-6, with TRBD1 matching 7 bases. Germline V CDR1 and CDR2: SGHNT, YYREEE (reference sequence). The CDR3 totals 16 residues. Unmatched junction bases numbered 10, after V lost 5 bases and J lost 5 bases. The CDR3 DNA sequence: TGTGCCAGCAGGAGACTCGGAGACAGGGATAATTCACCCCTCCACTTT. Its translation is CASRRLGDRDNSPLHF. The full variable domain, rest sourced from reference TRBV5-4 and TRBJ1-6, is ETGVTQSPTHLIKTRGQQVTLRCSSQSGHNTVSWYQQALGQGPQFIFQYYREEENGRGNFPPRFSGLQFPNYSSELNVNALELDDSALYLCASRRLGDRDNSPLHFGNGTRLTVT.

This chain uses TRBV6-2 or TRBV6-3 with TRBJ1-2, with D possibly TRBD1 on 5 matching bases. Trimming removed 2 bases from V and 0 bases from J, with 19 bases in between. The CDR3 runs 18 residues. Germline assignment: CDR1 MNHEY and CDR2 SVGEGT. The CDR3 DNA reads TGTGCCAGCAGTTACACCCCCATGGGGCCGCGGACTAACTATGGCTACACCTTC. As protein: CASSYTPMGPRTNYGYTF.

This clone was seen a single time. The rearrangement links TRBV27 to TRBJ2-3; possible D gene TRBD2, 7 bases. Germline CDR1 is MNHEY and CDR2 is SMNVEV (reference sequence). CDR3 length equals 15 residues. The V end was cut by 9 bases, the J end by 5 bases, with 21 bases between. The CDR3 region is CASRLGGAGEDTQYF. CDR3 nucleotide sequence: TGTGCCAGTCGTTTGGGGGGGGCTGGAGAAGATACGCAGTATTTT.

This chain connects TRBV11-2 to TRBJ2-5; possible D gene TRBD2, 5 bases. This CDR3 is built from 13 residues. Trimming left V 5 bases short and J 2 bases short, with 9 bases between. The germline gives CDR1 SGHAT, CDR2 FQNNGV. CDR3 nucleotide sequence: TGTGCCAGCAGCCCGGGGAGTCAAGAGACCCAGTACTTC. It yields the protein CASSPGSQETQYF.

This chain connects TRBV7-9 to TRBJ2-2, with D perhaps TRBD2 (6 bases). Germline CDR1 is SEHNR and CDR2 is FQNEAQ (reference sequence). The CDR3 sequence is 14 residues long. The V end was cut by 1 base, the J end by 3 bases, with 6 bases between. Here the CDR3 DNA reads TGTGCCAGCAGCTTAGAGCGGGACACCGGGGAGCTGTTTTTT. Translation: CASSLERDTGELFF.

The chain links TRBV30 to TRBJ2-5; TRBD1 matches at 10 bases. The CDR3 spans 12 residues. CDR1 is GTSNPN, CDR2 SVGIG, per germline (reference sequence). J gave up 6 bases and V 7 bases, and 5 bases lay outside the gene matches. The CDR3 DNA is TGTGCCTCTCGGGACAGGGGTCAGACCCAGTACTTC. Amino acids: CASRDRGQTQYF.

The CDR3 nucleotides are TGTGCCAGCAGCTGGGGGGAGGGAATAGAGACCCAGTACTTC. Its translation: CASSWGEGIETQYF. J is TRBJ2-5 and V is TRBV13; TRBD2 matches at 7 bases. Germline V gene data show CDR1 as PRHDT and CDR2 as FYEKMQ (reference sequence). V lost 4 bases to trimming and J lost 4 bases; unmatched junction nucleotides: 6. CDR3 length: 14 residues.

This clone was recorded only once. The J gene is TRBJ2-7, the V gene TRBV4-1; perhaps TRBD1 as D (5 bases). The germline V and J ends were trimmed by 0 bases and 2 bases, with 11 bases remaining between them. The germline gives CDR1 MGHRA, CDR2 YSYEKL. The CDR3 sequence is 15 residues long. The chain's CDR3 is CASSQDWGSTYEQYF. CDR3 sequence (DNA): TGCGCCAGCAGCCAAGATTGGGGCAGCACCTACGAGCAGTACTTC.

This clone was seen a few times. DNA of the CDR3: TGCGCCAGCAGCTTAGGTAGCGGGAGGTCCTCAGATACGCAGTATTTT. Translated: CASSLGSGRSSDTQYF. The chain carries TRBV5-1 and TRBJ2-3; TRBD2 matches at 10 bases. Looked up from germline, CDR1 is SGHRS and CDR2 is YFSETQ. This CDR3 comprises 16 residues. V lost 2 bases and J lost 4; bases outside the gene matches: 7.

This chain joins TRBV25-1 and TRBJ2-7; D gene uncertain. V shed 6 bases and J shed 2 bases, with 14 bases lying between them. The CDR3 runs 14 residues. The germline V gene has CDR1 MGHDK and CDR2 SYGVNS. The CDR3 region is CASSDLRPPYEQYF. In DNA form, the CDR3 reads TGTGCCAGCAGCGACTTACGTCCACCCTACGAGCAGTACTTC.

CDR3 in amino acids: CASRFAQDRKPGTQYF. In nucleotides, the CDR3 is TGTGCCAGCAGATTCGCACAGGACAGGAAACCGGGGACCCAGTACTTC. J is TRBJ2-5 and V is TRBV11-2; 7 bases match TRBD1. Germline loops: CDR1 SGHAT, CDR2 FQNNGV. V was clipped by 6 bases and J by 7 bases; unmatched bases: 17. CDR3 length equals 16 residues. Combining the CDR3 with reference TRBV11-2 and TRBJ2-5 gives the whole variable domain EAGVAQSPRYKIIEKRQSVAFWCNPISGHATLYWYQQILGQGPKLLIQFQNNGVVDDSQLPKDRFSAERLKGVDSTLKIQPAKLEDSAVYLCASRFAQDRKPGTQYFGPGTRLLVL.

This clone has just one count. Here the CDR3 DNA reads TGTGCTAGTGGTCGCCCACAGAGCACCGGGGAGCTGTTTTTT. Its translation: CASGRPQSTGELFF. The chain links TRBV12-5 to TRBJ2-2; D is unresolved. The CDR3 runs to 14 residues. The V end was cut by 5 bases, the J end by 4 bases, with 11 bases between. In germline, CDR1 is LGHNT, CDR2 FRNRAP.

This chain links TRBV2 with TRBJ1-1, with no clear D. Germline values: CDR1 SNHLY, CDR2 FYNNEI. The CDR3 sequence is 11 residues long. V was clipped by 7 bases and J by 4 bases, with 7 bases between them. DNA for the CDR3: TGTGCCAGCATCAGTGGCACTGAAGCTTTCTTT. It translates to CASISGTEAFF.

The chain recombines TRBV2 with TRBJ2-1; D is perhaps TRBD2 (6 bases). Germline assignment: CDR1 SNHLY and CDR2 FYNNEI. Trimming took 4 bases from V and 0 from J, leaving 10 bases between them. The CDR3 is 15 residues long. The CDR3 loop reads CASSGGVSSYNEQFF. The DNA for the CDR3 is TGTGCCAGCAGTGGGGGGGTAAGCTCCTACAATGAGCAGTTCTTC.